The 5 T cell receptor beta chains below were found in one sample sequenced in a study of cytomegalovirus exposure and HLA in healthy donors. The PCR had 60 Vbeta and 13 Jbeta primers. Libraries were prepared by immunoSEQ multiplex PCR; TCRdb keeps only in-frame clonotypes and omits some of them. The profile shows about 110,000 clones, about 70% of them singletons. Sequenced input: PBMCs. Receptors were obtained from a man in his thirties or forties in good health and CMV-seronegative.

The rearrangement links TRBV11-3 to TRBJ2-5, with D hard to call. Germline V CDR1 and CDR2: SGHNT, YENEEA. V lost 8 bases to trimming and J lost 1 base, with 14 bases between them. This CDR3 is 14 amino acids long. Here the CDR3 DNA reads TGTGCCAGCGCCGCTTCCAACTCCCAAGAGACCCAGTACTTC. This gives the protein CASAASNSQETQYF.

This chain connects TRBV7-2 to TRBJ1-2; D may be TRBD1 (6 bases). CDR3 length: 13 residues. The germline gives CDR1 SGHTA, CDR2 FQGNSA. V lost 6 bases, J lost 6 bases, and 14 bases lay in between. CDR3 loop: CASRLQGVDGYTF. The CDR3 coding sequence is TGTGCCAGCAGACTACAGGGCGTGGATGGCTACACCTTC.

V and J are TRBV6-6 and TRBJ1-1; 8 bases map to TRBD1. The J segment lost 1 base and the V segment lost 7 bases, leaving 2 bases of the junction unmatched. Per germline, CDR1 MNHNY and CDR2 SVGAGI (reference sequence). The CDR3 is 13 residues long. The CDR3 loop reads CASTGQGNTEAFF. CDR3 nucleotides: TGTGCCAGCACCGGACAGGGGAACACTGAAGCTTTCTTT.

This clone was detected only once. The chain is built from TRBV28 and TRBJ2-7; D gene unclear. The CDR3 covers 13 residues. Trimming pared 4 bases from V and 0 bases from J, leaving 7 bases between. In germline, CDR1 is MDHEN, CDR2 SYDVKM. The CDR3 region is CASSSGSSYEQYF. For the CDR3, the DNA is TGTGCCAGCAGTTCGGGTAGCTCCTACGAGCAGTACTTC.

This sequence joins TRBV30 and TRBJ1-2; 7 positions match TRBD1. The CDR3 is 14 residues long. Germline lookup yields CDR1 GTSNPN and CDR2 SVGIG (reference sequence). V shed 2 bases and J 8 bases; nucleotides not matched to a gene: 11. This CDR3 is CAWSSKGAGWGYTF. DNA of the CDR3: TGTGCCTGGAGTTCCAAGGGGGCTGGATGGGGCTACACCTTC.